These T cell receptor beta chains were read from a single sample in a study of blood T cell dynamics during melanoma immunotherapy. The method was immunoSEQ multiplex PCR; TCRdb's version includes in-frame clones alone and lacks a portion of them. The sample carries around 11,000 clones, roughly 85% recorded once. Sequencing was performed on blood, taken from a patient treated with checkpoint blockade. All receptors come from a human donor with melanoma. The conserved cysteine and the conserved F or W are not part of the CDR3 here. Fields, in order: J gene, V gene, CDR3 protein.

TRBJ2-1,TRBV7-2,ASSPGQGRNEQF
TRBJ2-1,TRBV2,ASSFRANNEQF
TRBJ1-1,TRBV19,ASRNGLGTEAF
TRBJ1-1,TRBV6-1,ASSERIGAF
TRBJ1-2,TRBV5-4,ASAANREGYGYT
TRBJ1-1,TRBV6-1,ASSVGETEAF
TRBJ2-2,TRBV6-1,ASTHRLSTGELF
TRBJ2-1,TRBV7-3,ASSLIAGEGNEQF
TRBJ2-2,TRBV6-6,ASRPGQGALAGELF
TRBJ2-5,TRBV23-1,AGSPQETQY
TRBJ1-2,TRBV6-5,ASSYFGQYGYT
TRBJ2-5,TRBV19,ASSMMGHSQETQY
TRBJ1-6,TRBV9,ASSATAESPLH
TRBJ1-1,TRBV28,ASTRTVRNTEAF
TRBJ2-5,TRBV4-2,ASRGGRGAEETQY
TRBJ2-1,TRBV4-2,ASSPGGAGDSYNEQF
TRBJ1-4,TRBV5-5,ASSLAATDVNEKLF
TRBJ2-6,TRBV10-1,ASRGQGGANVLT